The rows below give T cell receptor beta chains drawn from one sample of a study of blood T cell repertoires in COVID-19. Sequencing was performed with immunoSEQ multiplex PCR; in TCRdb, only in-frame clones are kept and a portion is missing. Among some 400,000 clones listed, roughly 91% were seen once. Sequences were obtained from PBMCs or T cells enriched from blood (not recorded which). The receptors were sampled from a woman aged 25 to 39 who had recovered from COVID-19. Both conserved end residues are part of each CDR3. The D gene is left open where the match is weak. Clone size, where shown, is once, few, many, or a class for clones that have expanded.

NA,TRBD1,TRBJ2-2,18,TRBV5-1,CASSGSLPGQGLPGELFF,TGCGCCAGCAGCGGAAGCCTACCGGGACAGGGGTTACCCGGGGAGCTGTTTTTT
NA,NA,TRBJ2-1,13,TRBV15,CATSRDRGAEQFF,TGTGCCACCAGCAGAGATCGGGGAGCTGAGCAGTTCTTC
NA,TRBD2,TRBJ2-3,17,TRBV27,CASSISGGAPLGDTQYF,TGTGCCAGCAGTATTAGCGGGGGGGCCCCATTGGGGGATACGCAGTATTTT
NA,TRBD1,TRBJ2-1,15,TRBV4-3,CASSQSGQEHNEQFF,TGCGCCAGCAGCCAATCGGGACAGGAGCACAATGAGCAGTTCTTC
NA,NA,TRBJ1-1,11,TRBV20-1,CSVGSHTEAFF,TGCAGTGTGGGCAGCCACACTGAAGCTTTCTTT
NA,NA,TRBJ1-1,13,TRBV12-3/TRBV12-4,CASSSTANTEAFF,TGTGCCAGCAGTTCGACAGCAAACACTGAAGCTTTCTTT
NA,NA,TRBJ1-2,14,TRBV7-9,CASSLDLRGTGYTF,TGTGCCAGCAGCTTAGACCTCCGGGGGACCGGCTACACCTTC
NA,TRBD1,TRBJ2-2,15,TRBV25-1,CASSGGGIGTGELFF,TGTGCCAGCAGTGGAGGGGGCATCGGCACCGGGGAGCTGTTTTTT
NA,NA,TRBJ1-6,17,TRBV4-3,CASSQEAGRTYNSPLHF,TGCGCCAGCAGCCAAGAGGCAGGGAGGACCTATAATTCACCCCTCCACTTT
NA,TRBD1,TRBJ1-2,14,TRBV2,CASSVTGGNYGYTF,TGTGCCAGCAGTGTCACAGGGGGCAACTATGGCTACACCTTC
once,TRBD1,TRBJ2-1,13,TRBV6-5,CASNRGSYNEQFF,TGTGCCAGCAACAGGGGCTCCTACAATGAGCAGTTCTTC
once,TRBD2,TRBJ2-5,17,TRBV27,CASSLILASGSRETQYF,TGTGCCAGCAGTTTAATTTTGGCTAGCGGGAGTCGGGAGACCCAGTACTTC